This entry is about one T cell receptor beta chain. Sequencing used immunoSEQ multiplex PCR; TCRdb keeps in-frame clones, though not all of them. The sample lists some 21,000 clones, 68% occurring once. This entry comes from a study of OX40 agonist ivuxolimab in advanced cancers. Looking at the study overall: With ivuxolimab, an agonistic anti-OX40 (CD134) antibody, patients were treated.

The CDR3 is made up of 17 amino acids. V was pared by 3 bases and J by 6 bases, with 13 bases of the junction left unmatched. The V gene's germline CDR1 is MNHEY and CDR2 SMNVEV (reference sequence). This sequence originates from an adult with an advanced solid tumor such as melanoma, head and neck, liver or kidney cancer. The V gene is TRBV27, the J gene TRBJ1-1; TRBD1 aligns across 10 bases. This specimen was CD4+ or CD8+ T cells sorted from blood, taken in a trial of the OX40 agonist ivuxolimab. The CDR3: CASSLTGGFLFFAEAFF. CDR3 bases: TGTGCCAGCAGTTTGACAGGGGGCTTTTTATTTTTCGCTGAAGCTTTCTTT.